The 13 T cell receptor beta chains presented below share a single source sample, sequenced in a study of T cells in Graves' hyperthyroidism and ophthalmopathy. TCR beta CDR3 regions were amplified from RNA transcripts. The HTBI set primed first-round TCR CDR3 RT-PCR. TCRdb processed the multiplex PCR reads anew with MiXCR; each CDR3 protein has one entry. Of about half a million distinct CDR3 sequences listed, less than 20% are singletons. The sample was blood. The receptors were sampled from a man in his forties or fifties with Graves' ophthalmopathy.

This clonotype was counted at least ten times. The rearrangement joins TRBV7-2 to TRBJ2-1; D is unclear. Germline V lookup: CDR1 SGHTA, CDR2 FQGNSA. CDR3 length: 14 residues. V gave up 6 bases and J gave up 0 bases, with 9 bases separating them. CDR3 nucleotides: TGTGCCAGCAGTGGACCTAGCTCCTACAATGAGCAGTTCTTC. Its protein product is CASSGPSSYNEQFF.

This clonotype was seen many times. J is TRBJ1-2 and V is TRBV6-1; D not certain. From germline, CDR1 is MNHNS and CDR2 SASEGT. The CDR3 extends over 12 amino acids. The V end lost 6 bases, the J end lost 0 bases, and 5 bases lay between the germline ends. CDR3 protein: CASRRTNYGYTF. CDR3 bases: TGTGCCAGCAGGAGGACTAACTATGGCTACACCTTC.

The chain recombines TRBV19 with TRBJ2-3; no definite D call. CDR1 LNHDA and CDR2 SQIVND come from the germline V gene (reference sequence). V lost 1 base and J lost 5, with 4 bases in between. The CDR3 spans 12 residues. CDR3 in DNA: TGTGCCAGTAGTATAGGACTAGATACGCAGTATTTT. Translation: CASSIGLDTQYF.

This clonotype was recorded many times. This sequence joins TRBV27 and TRBJ1-1, with D unclear. The CDR3 has 13 amino acids. CDR1 is MNHEY and CDR2 is SMNVEV in the germline V gene (reference sequence). Trimming pared 4 bases from V and 4 bases from J, leaving 10 bases between. The CDR3 reads CASSWGTSTEAFF. The CDR3 DNA reads TGTGCCAGCAGTTGGGGAACCTCCACTGAAGCTTTCTTT.

The V and J genes are TRBV11-2 and TRBJ2-5; tentative D call: TRBD2 (6 bases). V was pared by 8 bases and J by 9 bases, with 28 bases between. Looked up from germline, CDR1 is SGHAT and CDR2 is FQNNGV. CDR3 length equals 16 residues. This CDR3 is CASGYPPTGTAHPQYF. The CDR3 DNA sequence: TGTGCCAGCGGATACCCCCCTACCGGGACTGCCCATCCCCAGTACTTC.

In this sample, this clonotype turned up many times. This rearrangement joins TRBV18 to TRBJ2-7, with D possibly being TRBD2 (6 bases). The germline V gene has CDR1 KGHSH and CDR2 LQKENI. Trimming shortened V by 2 bases and J by 5 bases, and 13 bases separated the two germline ends. The CDR3 has 14 amino acids. The CDR3 sequence: CASSPRFGGDEQYF. In nucleotides, the CDR3 is TGTGCCAGCTCACCAAGATTCGGAGGGGACGAGCAGTACTTC. The full variable domain, its missing parts supplied by reference TRBV18 and TRBJ2-7, is NAGVMQNPRHLVRRRGQEARLRCSPMKGHSHVYWYRQLPEEGLKFMVYLQKENIIDESGMPKERFSAEFPKEGPSILRIQQVVRGDSAAYFCASSPRFGGDEQYFGPGTRLTVT.

J is TRBJ2-2 and V is TRBV5-4; D is possibly TRBD2 (5 bases). The CDR3 loop spans 13 amino acids. Germline V gene lookup returns CDR1 SGHNT and CDR2 YYREEE (reference sequence). Trimming pared 1 base from V and 9 bases from J, leaving 10 bases between. CDR3 DNA sequence: TGTGCCAGCAGCTTGATACTCGGGAGGGAGCTGTTTTTT. It is translated as CASSLILGRELFF. Together with reference TRBV5-4 and TRBJ2-2, the CDR3 gives the full variable domain: ETGVTQSPTHLIKTRGQQVTLRCSSQSGHNTVSWYQQALGQGPQFIFQYYREEENGRGNFPPRFSGLQFPNYSSELNVNALELDDSALYLCASSLILGRELFFGEGSRLTVL.

This clonotype was detected many times. V and J are TRBV12-3 or TRBV12-4 and TRBJ1-1; D remains ambiguous. The CDR3 totals 12 residues. V was trimmed by 3 bases and J by 7 bases, leaving 9 bases between them. CDR3 loop: CASSFRGNEAFF. DNA for the CDR3: TGTGCCAGCAGTTTTAGAGGGAATGAAGCTTTCTTT.

There are a few counts of this clonotype. The rearrangement joins TRBV7-3 to TRBJ2-1; unclear D gene. Trimming took 4 bases from V and 9 from J, leaving 13 bases between them. Germline assignment: CDR1 SGHTA and CDR2 FQGTGA. The CDR3 runs to 13 residues. The CDR3, as DNA: TGTGCCAGCAGCTCCGGTCCGACTCGTGAGCAGTTCTTC. Protein sequence: CASSSGPTREQFF.

This clonotype has at least ten counts. J is TRBJ2-1 and V is TRBV12-3 or TRBV12-4; tentative D call: TRBD1 (5 bases). V lost 2 bases and J lost 3, with 11 bases in between. The CDR3 runs to 15 residues. The CDR3, as DNA: TGTGCCAGCAGTTTAAGGGGCCCTCTCTACAATGAGCAGTTCTTC. The encoded protein is CASSLRGPLYNEQFF.

Ten or more counts support this clonotype. V gene TRBV6-2 or TRBV6-3 combines with J gene TRBJ2-5; D is unclear. This CDR3 has 11 amino acids. V was shortened by 4 bases and J by 5 bases, with 5 bases between the two germline ends. Per the germline V gene, CDR1 is MNHEY and CDR2 is SVGEGT. The CDR3 is CASSLFETQYF. CDR3 bases: TGTGCCAGCAGTTTGTTCGAGACCCAGTACTTC.

The rearrangement joins TRBV20-1 to TRBJ2-7, with 8 bases that match TRBD2. The CDR3 is 13 residues long. Per the germline V gene, CDR1 is DFQATT and CDR2 is SNEGSKA (reference sequence). Unmatched junction bases numbered 3, after V lost 2 bases and J lost 3 bases. CDR3 sequence reads: CSARLAGLYEQYF. The CDR3 region has the DNA TGCAGTGCTAGACTAGCGGGTCTCTACGAGCAGTACTTC.

The sample holds a few counts of this clonotype. The chain joins TRBV4-1 to TRBJ1-2, with a tentative D call TRBD1 (6 bases). Trimming left V 4 bases short and J 8 bases short, with 14 bases between. CDR3 size: 13 residues. Germline assignment: CDR1 MGHRA and CDR2 YSYEKL. As DNA, the CDR3 is TGCGCCAGCAGCCGGAACAGGGTAGCCGGCTACACCTTC. As protein: CASSRNRVAGYTF.